The rows below give T cell receptor beta chains drawn from one sample of a study of cytomegalovirus exposure and HLA in healthy donors. Sequenced by immunoSEQ multiplex PCR; TCRdb stores in-frame clones only, minus some. Of about 150,000 clones listed, over 70% are singletons. The sequenced sample was PBMCs. These receptors came from a man in his thirties or forties in good health and CMV-seropositive. The conserved cysteine and the conserved F or W are not part of the CDR3 here. The order of the fields is J gene, V gene, CDR3 protein.

TRBJ1-1	TRBV9	ASSASGQGASTEAF
TRBJ2-7	TRBV30	AWTGKYEQY
TRBJ2-6	TRBV28	ASSTGRSSGANVLT
TRBJ1-4	TRBV25-1	ASSEINGMGQFEKLF
TRBJ2-2	TRBV6-4	ASSATGGDTGELF
TRBJ2-5	TRBV15	ATSRDRSRTQY
TRBJ2-2	TRBV9	ASSVGLTGGSTGELF
TRBJ2-7	TRBV27	ASSLKGYSGLAGEPPYEQY
TRBJ2-3	TRBV19	ASSISGNTDTQY
TRBJ2-3	TRBV5-1	ASSLDGRETDTQY
TRBJ2-5	TRBV28	ASSLAGGSQETQY
TRBJ1-2	TRBV7-2	ASSLTGTFYGYT
TRBJ1-2	TRBV5-1	ASSPGQLYGYT
TRBJ2-2	TRBV11-2	ASELNLRLATAGELF
TRBJ1-1	TRBV19	ASIRVLGDTEAF
TRBJ2-1	TRBV5-1	ASSPTIFVGRNNEQF
TRBJ2-7	TRBV7-8	ASSFGTGGYEQY
TRBJ2-1	TRBV27	ASSSRLAGDLKF
TRBJ2-7	TRBV7-2	ASSQGQVGAYEQY
TRBJ1-1	TRBV6-5	ASSYTDGGYTEAF
TRBJ2-3	TRBV9	ASSVVSEGGQY
TRBJ2-5	TRBV27	ASSWTGGGETQY
TRBJ1-4	TRBV11-2	ASSLVVGTANEKLF
TRBJ2-1	TRBV2	ASSADSGSIDEQF
TRBJ1-1	TRBV6-5	ASSKRRNTEAF
TRBJ1-2	TRBV2	ASSIDTNYGYT
TRBJ2-3	TRBV9	ASSVATTTDTQY
TRBJ2-7	TRBV28	ASSLRGQLKYEQY
TRBJ1-5	TRBV30	AWNRDREGNQPQH
TRBJ2-7	TRBV5-4	ASSWDRGSYEQY
TRBJ2-7	TRBV10-2	ASSEPSNGLYEQY
TRBJ2-3	TRBV11-2	ASSLRALVRADTQY
TRBJ1-4	TRBV19	ASSPPGQANEKLF
TRBJ1-5	TRBV29-1	SVIWAGNNQPQH
TRBJ1-1	TRBV7-8	ASSLEGANTEAF
TRBJ2-1	TRBV6-1	ASYAGTSGNNEQF
TRBJ2-3	TRBV19	ASSRDIPPSTDTQY
TRBJ2-2	TRBV2	ASSESPAAGELF
TRBJ1-2	TRBV10-3	AISLQDYGYT
TRBJ2-2	TRBV19	ASRATPNTGELF
TRBJ2-5	TRBV30	AWSLDRTQETQY
TRBJ2-3	TRBV28	ASTTLSRGGDTQY
TRBJ1-5	TRBV5-3	ARSLGGVQPQH